This TCR beta chain was identified in a study of CD8 T cells in ankylosing spondylitis. Study-wide points: Disease-associated clones were reportedly significantly overrepresented in matched ankylosing spondylitis synovial fluid. Seemingly characteristic of ankylosing spondylitis blood was a TCR beta motif consisting of eight highly homologous variants.

Quantitative 5'-RACE with molecular barcodes generated TCR beta libraries. Each CDR3 protein is one row after TCRdb ran MiXCR on the 5' RACE reads. The table records some 54,000 distinct CDR3 sequences, 6% to 7.5% of them present only once. V was shortened by 6 bases and J by 1 base, with 11 bases between the two germline ends. The length of the CDR3 is 14 residues. Per germline, CDR1 ENHRY and CDR2 SYGVKD. In its sample, this clonotype was seen many times. What it recognizes is unknown. This clonotype originated in a female donor with ankylosing spondylitis or in good health (not recorded which). The chain has TRBV10-3 and TRBJ2-3; D remains unclear. Sequencing input: blood, either unsorted or a sorted T cell fraction (not recorded which). CDR3 protein: CAISPRPGTDTQYF. CDR3 nucleotides: TGTGCCATCAGCCCCAGACCTGGCACAGATACGCAGTATTTT.